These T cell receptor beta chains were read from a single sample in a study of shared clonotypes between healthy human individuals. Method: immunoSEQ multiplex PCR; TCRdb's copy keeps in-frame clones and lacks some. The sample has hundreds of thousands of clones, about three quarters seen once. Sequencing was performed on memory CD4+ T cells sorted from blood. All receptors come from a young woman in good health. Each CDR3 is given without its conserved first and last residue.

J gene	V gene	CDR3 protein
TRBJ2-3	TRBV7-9	ASDKNQGSDTQY
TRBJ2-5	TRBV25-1	ASSVWQGDKTQY
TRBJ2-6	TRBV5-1	ASRTTDGANVLT
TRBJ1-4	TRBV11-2	ASSLVASQGERKLF
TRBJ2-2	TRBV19	ASSIGTSGRPRVLFPGELF
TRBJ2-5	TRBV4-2	ASSQDRMFGGRSGQKETQY
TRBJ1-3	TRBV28	ASSSLNTIY
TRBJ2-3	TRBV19	ASTQRDSPVDTQY
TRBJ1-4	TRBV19	ASSNRGHNEKLF
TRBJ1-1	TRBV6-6	ANPRECLGTEAF
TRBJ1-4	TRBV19	ASTDGTTNEKLF
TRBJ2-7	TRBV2	ASSELSGIPYEQY
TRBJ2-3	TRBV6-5	ASSSPRRDTQY
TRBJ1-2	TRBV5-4	ASSGRDLGSYGYT
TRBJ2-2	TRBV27	ASSLGGQAGELF
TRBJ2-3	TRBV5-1	ASSLKAGVRDTQY